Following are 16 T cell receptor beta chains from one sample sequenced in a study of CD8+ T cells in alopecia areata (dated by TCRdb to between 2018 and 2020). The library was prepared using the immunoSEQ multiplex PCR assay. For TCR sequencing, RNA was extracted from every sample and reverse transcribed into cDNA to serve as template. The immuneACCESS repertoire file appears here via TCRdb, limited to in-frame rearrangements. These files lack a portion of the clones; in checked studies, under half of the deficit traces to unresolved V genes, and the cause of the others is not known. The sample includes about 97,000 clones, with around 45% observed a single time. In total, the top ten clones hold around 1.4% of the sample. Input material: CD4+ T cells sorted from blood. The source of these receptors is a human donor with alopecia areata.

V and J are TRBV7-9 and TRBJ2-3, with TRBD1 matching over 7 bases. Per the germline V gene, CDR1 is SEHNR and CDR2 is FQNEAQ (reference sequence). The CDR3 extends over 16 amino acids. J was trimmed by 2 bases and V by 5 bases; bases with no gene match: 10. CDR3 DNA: TGTGCCAGCAGCCCAAGACAGGGTGAGGTCACAGATACGCAGTATTTT. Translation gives CASSPRQGEVTDTQYF.

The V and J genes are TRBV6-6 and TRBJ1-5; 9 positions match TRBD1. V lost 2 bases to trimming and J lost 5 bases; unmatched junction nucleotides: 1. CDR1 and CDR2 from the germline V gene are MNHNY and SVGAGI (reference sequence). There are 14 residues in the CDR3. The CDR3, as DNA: TGTGCCAGCAGTTACCGGGACAGGGATCAGCCCCAGCATTTT. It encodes CASSYRDRDQPQHF.

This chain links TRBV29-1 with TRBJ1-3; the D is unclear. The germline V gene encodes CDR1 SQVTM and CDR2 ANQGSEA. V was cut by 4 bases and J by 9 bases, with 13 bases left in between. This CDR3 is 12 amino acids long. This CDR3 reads CSVGAPGGTIYF. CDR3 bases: TGCAGCGTTGGGGCACCCGGCGGCACCATATATTTT.

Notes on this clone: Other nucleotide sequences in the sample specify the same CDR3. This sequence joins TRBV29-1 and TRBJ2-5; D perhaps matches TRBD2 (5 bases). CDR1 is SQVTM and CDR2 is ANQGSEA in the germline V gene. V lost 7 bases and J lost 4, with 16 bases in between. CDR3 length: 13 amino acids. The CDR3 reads CSADPGLSETQYF. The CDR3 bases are TGCAGCGCAGACCCGGGGTTATCAGAGACCCAGTACTTC.

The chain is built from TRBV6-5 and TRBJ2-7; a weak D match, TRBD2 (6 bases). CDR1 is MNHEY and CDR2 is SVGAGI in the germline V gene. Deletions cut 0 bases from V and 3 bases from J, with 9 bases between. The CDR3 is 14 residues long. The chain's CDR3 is CASSYSREVYEQYF. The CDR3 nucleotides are TGTGCCAGCAGTTACTCCAGGGAGGTCTACGAGCAGTACTTC.

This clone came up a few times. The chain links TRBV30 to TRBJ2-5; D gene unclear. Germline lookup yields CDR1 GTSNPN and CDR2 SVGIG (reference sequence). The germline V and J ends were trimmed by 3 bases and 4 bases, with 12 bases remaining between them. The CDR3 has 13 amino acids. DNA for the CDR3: TGTGCCTGGAGGTCCAAGGGCCCAGAGACCCAGTACTTC. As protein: CAWRSKGPETQYF.

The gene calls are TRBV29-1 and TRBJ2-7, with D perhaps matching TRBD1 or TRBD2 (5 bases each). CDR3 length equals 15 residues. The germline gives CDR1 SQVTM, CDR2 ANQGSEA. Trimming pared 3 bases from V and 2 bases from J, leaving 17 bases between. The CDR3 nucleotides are TGCAGCGTTGATTCTTTGGCAGGGAGAGCCTACGAGCAGTACTTC. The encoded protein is CSVDSLAGRAYEQYF.

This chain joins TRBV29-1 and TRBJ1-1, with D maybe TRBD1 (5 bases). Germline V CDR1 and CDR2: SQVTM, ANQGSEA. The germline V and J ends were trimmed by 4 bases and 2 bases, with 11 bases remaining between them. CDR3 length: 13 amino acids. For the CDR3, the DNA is TGCAGCGTTGCCCGTGGGGGTAACACTGAAGCTTTCTTT. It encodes CSVARGGNTEAFF.

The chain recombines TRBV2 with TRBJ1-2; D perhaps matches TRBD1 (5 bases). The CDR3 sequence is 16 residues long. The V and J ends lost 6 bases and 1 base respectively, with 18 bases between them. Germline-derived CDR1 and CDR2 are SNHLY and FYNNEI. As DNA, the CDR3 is TGTGCCAGCAGGAGCGCTGACAGACTAAGTAACTATGGCTACACCTTC. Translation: CASRSADRLSNYGYTF.

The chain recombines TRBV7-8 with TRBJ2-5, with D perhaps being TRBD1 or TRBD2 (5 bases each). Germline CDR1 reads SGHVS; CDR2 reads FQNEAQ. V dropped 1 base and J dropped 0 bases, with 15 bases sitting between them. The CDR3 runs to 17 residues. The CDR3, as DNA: TGTGCCAGCAGCTTAGTTGGGACCGTCCCGCACCAAGAGACCCAGTACTTC. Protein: CASSLVGTVPHQETQYF.

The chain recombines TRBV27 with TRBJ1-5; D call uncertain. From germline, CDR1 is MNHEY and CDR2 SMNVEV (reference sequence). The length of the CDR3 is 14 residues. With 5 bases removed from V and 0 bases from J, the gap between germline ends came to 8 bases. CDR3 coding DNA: TGTGCCAGCAGTCGTCAGAATAGCAATCAGCCCCAGCATTTT. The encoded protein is CASSRQNSNQPQHF.

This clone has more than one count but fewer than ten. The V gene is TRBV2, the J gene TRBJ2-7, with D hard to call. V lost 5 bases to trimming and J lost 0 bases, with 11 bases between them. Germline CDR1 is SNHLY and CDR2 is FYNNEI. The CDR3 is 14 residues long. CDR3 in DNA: TGTGCCAGCAGTCCCCGATCGAGCTCCTACGAGCAGTACTTC. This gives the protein CASSPRSSSYEQYF.

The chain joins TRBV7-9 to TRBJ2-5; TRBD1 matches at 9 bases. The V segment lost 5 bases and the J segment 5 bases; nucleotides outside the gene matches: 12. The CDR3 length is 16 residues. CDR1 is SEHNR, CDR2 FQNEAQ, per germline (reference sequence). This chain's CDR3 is CASSTRPGQGGETQYF. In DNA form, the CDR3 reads TGTGCCAGCAGCACAAGACCGGGACAGGGAGGGGAGACCCAGTACTTC.

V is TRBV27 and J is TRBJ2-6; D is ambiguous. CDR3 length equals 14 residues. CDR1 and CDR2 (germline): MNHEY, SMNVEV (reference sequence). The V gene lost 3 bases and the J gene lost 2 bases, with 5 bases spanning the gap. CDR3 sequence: CASSLFAGANVLTF. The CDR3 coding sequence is TGTGCCAGCAGTTTGTTCGCTGGGGCCAACGTCCTGACTTTC.

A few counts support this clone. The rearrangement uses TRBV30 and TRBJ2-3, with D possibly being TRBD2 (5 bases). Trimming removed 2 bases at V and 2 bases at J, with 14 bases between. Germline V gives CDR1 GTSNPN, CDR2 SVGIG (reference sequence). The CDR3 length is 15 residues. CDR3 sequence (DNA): TGTGCCTGGAGTCTACGTACGGGGATCACAGATACGCAGTATTTT. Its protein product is CAWSLRTGITDTQYF.

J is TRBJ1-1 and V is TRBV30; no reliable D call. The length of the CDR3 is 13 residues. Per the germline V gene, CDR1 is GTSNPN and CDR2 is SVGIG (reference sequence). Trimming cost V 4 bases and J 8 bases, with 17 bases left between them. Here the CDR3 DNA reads TGTGCCTGGACTCACAAGCCCAAAAGAGAAGCTTTCTTT. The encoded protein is CAWTHKPKREAFF.